This T cell receptor (beta chain) was found in a study of spatial heterogeneity in lung cancer. The CDR3 length is 15 residues. Germline trimming cut 2 bases from V and 4 bases from J; bases unmatched to any gene: 5. TCRdb passed the 5' RACE reads through MiXCR, listing each CDR3 protein once. The sample has 85,000 to 100,000 distinct CDR3 sequences; approximately 12% are singletons. Time point noted: sample taken at primary tumor resection. The 60 to 90 donors had untreated early-stage non-small cell lung cancer. Unsorted whole RNA of tumor, nontumor lung or frozen PBMC was sequenced. This clonotype was counted ten times or more.

The source was PBMCs, collected at surgery. The gene calls are TRBV23-1 and TRBJ1-5; 7 bases fit TRBD1. TRBV23-1 is identified as an open reading frame with a role that is uncertain. The clonotype comes from a male donor with early-stage non-small cell lung cancer. CDR3 DNA sequence: TGCGCCAGCAGTCAAAGACAGGGATTGAATCAGCCCCAGCATTTT. Residues: CASSQRQGLNQPQHF.